This entry lists 16 T cell receptor beta chains sequenced from one sample in a study of CD8+CD57+ T cells in acquired aplastic anemia. TCR beta VDJ and CDR3 profiles were obtained from a genomic DNA template. A single record per CDR3 protein comes from TCRdb applying MiXCR to the reads. Among some 170,000 distinct CDR3 sequences listed, around 75% were seen once. Patients sequenced had flow cytometry evidence of CD8+CD57+ cell expansion. The sequencing input was sorted CD4+, CD8+, or CD8+CD57+ T cells (not recorded which) from PBMCs. These receptors were taken from a human donor with aplastic anemia.

This chain joins TRBV20-1 and TRBJ2-1, with 8 bases that match TRBD2. The CDR3 spans 13 residues. V shed 3 bases and J 8 bases; nucleotides not matched to a gene: 6. Germline V gives CDR1 DFQATT, CDR2 SNEGSKA (reference sequence). CDR3 residues: CSASRGGTDEQFF. Here the CDR3 DNA reads TGCAGTGCTAGTCGGGGGGGTACCGATGAGCAGTTCTTC.

V and J are TRBV5-1 and TRBJ1-4; possible D gene TRBD1, 6 bases. V dropped 0 bases and J dropped 3 bases, with 15 bases sitting between them. The CDR3 runs 17 residues. In germline, CDR1 is SGHRS, CDR2 YFSETQ. DNA for the CDR3: TGCGCCAGCAGCTTGGGGCGGACAGTTCTGCCTAATGAAAAACTGTTTTTT. Protein product: CASSLGRTVLPNEKLFF. Full variable domain (missing parts from reference TRBV5-1 and TRBJ1-4): KAGVTQTPRYLIKTRGQQVTLSCSPISGHRSVSWYQQTPGQGLQFLFEYFSETQRNKGNFPGRFSGRQFSNSRSEMNVSTLELGDSALYLCASSLGRTVLPNEKLFFGSGTQLSVL.

This clonotype was counted once. The chain recombines TRBV20-1 with TRBJ1-6; 9 bases map to TRBD1. The CDR3 sequence is 16 residues long. The ends lost 0 bases at V and 10 bases at J; junction bases unmatched: 10. CDR1 is DFQATT and CDR2 is SNEGSKA in the germline V gene (reference sequence). CDR3 nucleotides: TGCAGTGCTAGAGACCACCGGGGGACAGGGCTCTCACCCCTCCACTTT. As protein: CSARDHRGTGLSPLHF.

This clonotype has a handful of counts. The chain combines TRBV20-1 with TRBJ2-5, with D unclear. In germline, CDR1 is DFQATT, CDR2 SNEGSKA (reference sequence). The V gene lost 6 bases and the J gene lost 9 bases, with 5 bases spanning the gap. The CDR3 length is 8 residues. The CDR3 bases are TGCAGTGCCCCCCCCCAGTACTTC. Its translation is CSAPPQYF.

In its sample, this clonotype was seen once. This chain links TRBV2 with TRBJ2-1; 7 bases match TRBD2. Germline V gives CDR1 SNHLY, CDR2 FYNNEI. Unmatched junction bases numbered 7, after V lost 2 bases and J lost 6 bases. This CDR3 is built from 15 residues. CDR3 amino acids: CASSEIGRTGNEQFF. In nucleotides, the CDR3 is TGTGCCAGCAGTGAAATCGGGAGGACTGGCAATGAGCAGTTCTTC. Variable domain in full (rest from reference TRBV2 and TRBJ2-1): EPEVTQTPSHQVTQMGQEVILRCVPISNHLYFYWYRQILGQKVEFLVSFYNNEISEKSEIFDDQFSVERPDGSNFTLKIRSTKLEDSAMYFCASSEIGRTGNEQFFGPGTRLTVL.

The rearrangement uses TRBV7-2 and TRBJ2-2; no clear D. V lost 1 base and J 1 base, leaving 13 bases between the germline ends. Germline CDR1 and CDR2: SGHTA and FQGNSA. This CDR3 is built from 17 residues. DNA for the CDR3: TGTGCCAGCAGCTTAGTTCGGTGGCGGAAGAACACCGGGGAGCTGTTTTTT. The encoded protein is CASSLVRWRKNTGELFF.

This rearrangement joins TRBV24-1 to TRBJ2-1; no clear D. V lost 10 bases and J 4 bases, leaving 25 bases between the germline ends. This CDR3 has 17 residues. CDR1 and CDR2 (germline): KGHDR, SFDVKD. In nucleotides, the CDR3 is TGTGCCACTAGTTTCGGCAAGGGTGGCGGCGGATACAATGAGCAGTTCTTC. As protein: CATSFGKGGGGYNEQFF.

The chain is built from TRBV9 and TRBJ1-4; TRBD1 matches 7 bases. Germline trimming cut 3 bases from V and 7 bases from J; bases unmatched to any gene: 9. The CDR3 runs 15 residues. Per germline, CDR1 SGDLS and CDR2 YYNGEE. CDR3 nucleotide sequence: TGTGCCAGCAGCGGACAGGGAGGGGCGAGTGAAAAACTGTTTTTT. This sequence encodes CASSGQGGASEKLFF.

This clonotype was seen a single time. J is TRBJ2-7 and V is TRBV2; D remains ambiguous. The CDR3 loop spans 12 amino acids. Germline V gene data show CDR1 as SNHLY and CDR2 as FYNNEI. V was clipped by 7 bases and J by 2 bases, with 9 bases between them. CDR3 amino acids: CASTAYPYEQYF. The CDR3 nucleotides read TGTGCCAGCACGGCTTACCCCTACGAGCAGTACTTC.

The V and J genes are TRBV25-1 and TRBJ2-1; TRBD2 aligns across 9 bases. Unmatched junction bases numbered 5, after V lost 0 bases and J lost 5 bases. This CDR3 is 16 amino acids long. CDR1 is MGHDK, CDR2 SYGVNS, per germline. In nucleotides, the CDR3 is TGTGCCAGCAGTGAATATGCGGGGGGGCGGCACAATGAGCAGTTCTTC. Amino acid sequence: CASSEYAGGRHNEQFF.

This chain joins TRBV7-3 and TRBJ1-6; 9 bases line up with TRBD1. The CDR3 covers 14 residues. Losses at the gene ends were 1 base for V and 13 bases for J; bases not matched to a gene: 5. The germline V gene encodes CDR1 SGHTA and CDR2 FQGTGA. CDR3 in amino acids: CASSLRQGESPLHF. In DNA form, the CDR3 reads TGTGCCAGCAGCTTAAGACAGGGGGAGTCGCCCCTCCACTTT.

The rearrangement links TRBV6-4 to TRBJ2-1, with 8 bases that match TRBD2. Germline CDR1 reads MRHNA; CDR2 reads SNTAGT. The CDR3 is 15 amino acids. After removal of 0 bases from V and 12 bases from J, the junction contained 10 bases not matched to a gene. CDR3 coding DNA: TGTGCCAGCAGTGACTCGACGGGGGGGCCAGATACGCAGTTCTTC. This translates into CASSDSTGGPDTQFF.

The V and J genes are TRBV5-1 and TRBJ2-5; 9 positions match TRBD2. The CDR3 covers 15 residues. Germline CDR1 and CDR2: SGHRS and YFSETQ. With V trimmed by 5 bases and J by 2 bases, 7 bases remained unmatched. The CDR3 region is CASSPGTSTQETQYF. The DNA of the CDR3 is TGCGCCAGCAGTCCCGGGACTAGCACGCAAGAGACCCAGTACTTC.

The rearrangement uses TRBV20-1 and TRBJ2-7; D is unclear. CDR1 is DFQATT and CDR2 is SNEGSKA in the germline V gene (reference sequence). This CDR3 comprises 13 residues. The CDR3 DNA follows: TGCGGTGTCCGGACCAGCGCCGCCTACGAGCAGTACTTC. Translating it yields CGVRTSAAYEQYF.

This sequence joins TRBV7-3 and TRBJ2-3; D perhaps matches TRBD1 (6 bases). Germline V CDR1 and CDR2: SGHTA, FQGTGA. Trimming shortened V by 5 bases and J by 8 bases, and 20 bases separated the two germline ends. The CDR3 has 15 amino acids. CDR3 in DNA: TGTGCCAGCAGCAACGTATCAGGGGACGATGGTACGCAGTATTTT. Its protein is CASSNVSGDDGTQYF.

This rearrangement joins TRBV20-1 to TRBJ1-2, with 10 nucleotides matching TRBD1. V shed 0 bases, J shed 12 bases, and the junction held 4 bases outside the gene matches. Germline V gives CDR1 DFQATT, CDR2 SNEGSKA (reference sequence). The CDR3 contains 12 residues. The CDR3 protein is CSARDPGTGDTF. For the CDR3, the DNA is TGCAGTGCTAGAGATCCCGGGACAGGGGACACCTTC.